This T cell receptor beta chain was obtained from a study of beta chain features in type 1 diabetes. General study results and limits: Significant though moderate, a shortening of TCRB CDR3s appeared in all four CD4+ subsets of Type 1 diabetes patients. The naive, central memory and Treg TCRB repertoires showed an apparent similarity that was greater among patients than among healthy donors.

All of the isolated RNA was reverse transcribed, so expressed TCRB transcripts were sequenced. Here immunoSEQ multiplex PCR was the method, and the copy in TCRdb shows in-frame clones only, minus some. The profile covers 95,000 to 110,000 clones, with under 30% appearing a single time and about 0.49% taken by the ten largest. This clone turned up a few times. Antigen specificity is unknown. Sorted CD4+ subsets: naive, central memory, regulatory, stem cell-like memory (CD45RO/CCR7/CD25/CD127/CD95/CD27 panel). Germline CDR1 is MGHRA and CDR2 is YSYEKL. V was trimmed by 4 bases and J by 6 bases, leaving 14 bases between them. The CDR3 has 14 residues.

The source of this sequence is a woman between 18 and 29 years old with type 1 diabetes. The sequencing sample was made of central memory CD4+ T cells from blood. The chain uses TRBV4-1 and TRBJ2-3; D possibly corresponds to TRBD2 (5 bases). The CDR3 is CASSLGGSPDTQYF. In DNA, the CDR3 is TGCGCCAGCAGCCTAGGTGGGAGTCCGGATACGCAGTATTTT.